The subject of this entry is one T cell receptor beta chain. This entry belongs to a study of blood T cell repertoires in COVID-19. About the research overall: The United States, Italy and Spain supplied acute and convalescent COVID-19 samples.

Trimming took off 0 bases at V and 3 bases at J, with 17 bases between the two ends. CDR3 length: 17 residues. The V gene's germline CDR1 is LGHNA and CDR2 YSLEER. In the original workflow: For nucleated cells, counts were estimated from reference gene primer amplification. This table comes from immunoSEQ multiplex PCR, and its TCRdb copy is limited to in-frame clones, with some not included. V and J calls and clone size are given by that table; D and trimming were obtained from the DNA. This table holds hundreds of thousands of clones, roughly 86% found once. Cohort allocation depended upon clinical history that participants reported. Cohort 3 recovery required two negative PCRs, clearance, or symptom resolution.

The V and J genes are TRBV4-3 and TRBJ1-2; D not resolved. This TCR was recovered from a woman in her forties or fifties who had recovered from COVID-19. Sequencing was carried out using PBMCs or T cells enriched from blood (not recorded which). The CDR3 coding sequence is TGCGCCAGCAGCCAAGAAGTGGGCTGGGAGGGAGACTATGGCTACACCTTC. Residues: CASSQEVGWEGDYGYTF.